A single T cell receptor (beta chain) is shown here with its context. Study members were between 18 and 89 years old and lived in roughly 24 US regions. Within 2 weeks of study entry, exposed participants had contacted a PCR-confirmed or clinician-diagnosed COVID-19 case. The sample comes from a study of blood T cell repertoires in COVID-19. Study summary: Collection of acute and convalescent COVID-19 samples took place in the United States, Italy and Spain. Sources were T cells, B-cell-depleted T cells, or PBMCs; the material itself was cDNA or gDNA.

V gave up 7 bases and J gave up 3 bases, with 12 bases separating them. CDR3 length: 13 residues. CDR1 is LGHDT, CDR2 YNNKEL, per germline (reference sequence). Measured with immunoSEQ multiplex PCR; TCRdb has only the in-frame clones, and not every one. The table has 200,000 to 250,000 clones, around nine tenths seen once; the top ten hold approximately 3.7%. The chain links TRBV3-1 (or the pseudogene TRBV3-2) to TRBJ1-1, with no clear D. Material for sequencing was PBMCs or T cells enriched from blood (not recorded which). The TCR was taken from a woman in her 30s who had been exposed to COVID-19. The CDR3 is CASNNGFDTEAFF. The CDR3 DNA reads TGTGCCAGCAACAACGGGTTTGACACTGAAGCTTTCTTT.